The source of this TCR beta chain is a study of vaccination and CD4 T cells after COVID-19. Treatment here: approximately 10-day PBMC culture with coronavirus spike peptide pools or control peptides (ViraFEST assay). As for this clonotype: Its cognate antigen is unknown.

CDR1 is MDHEN, CDR2 SYDVKM, per germline. CDR3 size: 15 residues. V was shortened by 2 bases and J by 4 bases, with 12 bases between the two germline ends. The study sequenced cultured CD4+ T cell DNA using the Oncomine TCR Beta short-read assay. TCRdb processed the PCR reads anew with MiXCR; each CDR3 protein has one entry. Of 15,000 to 20,000 distinct CDR3 sequences in the sample, about 41% were seen once. The sequencing sample was made of CD4+ T cells from blood, cultured in vitro. This chain connects TRBV28 to TRBJ1-3, with D hard to call. This sequence originates from a human donor who had recovered from COVID-19. The CDR3 nucleotides read TGTGCCAGCAGTTTAGAGGGTGTTGGCGGAAACACCATATATTTT. Amino acid sequence: CASSLEGVGGNTIYF.